This passage covers 28 T cell receptor beta chains from one sample sequenced in a study of blood T cell repertoires in COVID-19. Repertoires were generated with immunoSEQ multiplex PCR, while TCRdb's copy carries only in-frame clones and drops some. The sample has fewer than 200,000 clones, about 85% seen once. The sequenced sample was PBMCs or T cells enriched from blood (not recorded which). The receptors derive from a woman aged 40 to 49 in a cohort exposed to, infected with or recovered from COVID-19 (not recorded which).

J is TRBJ1-1 and V is TRBV4-2; possible D gene TRBD1, 6 bases. Germline V CDR1 and CDR2: LGHNA, YNFKEQ. Trimming cost V 2 bases and J 2 bases, with 18 bases left between them. The CDR3 has 17 amino acids. This CDR3 reads CASSQLWTDYRNTEAFF. CDR3 in DNA: TGTGCCAGCAGCCAATTGTGGACAGACTATAGAAACACTGAAGCTTTCTTT.

This rearrangement joins TRBV4-1 to TRBJ2-1; 9 bases align to TRBD2. CDR3 size: 16 residues. The V gene end was trimmed by 3 bases and the J gene end by 1 base; junction bases not matched to a gene: 4. In germline, CDR1 is MGHRA, CDR2 YSYEKL. CDR3 sequence: CASSQQSGGSYNEQFF. Here the CDR3 DNA reads TGCGCCAGCAGCCAGCAAAGCGGGGGGTCCTACAATGAGCAGTTCTTC.

This chain links TRBV2 with TRBJ1-2; TRBD1 might be the D (6 bases). The CDR3 has 14 residues. Germline V gene lookup returns CDR1 SNHLY and CDR2 FYNNEI. Trimming stripped 4 bases from V and 4 bases from J, with 13 bases between. Here the CDR3 reads CASSVDRSTYGYTF. The CDR3 DNA reads TGTGCCAGCAGTGTCGACAGGAGCACCTATGGCTACACCTTC.

This clone was recorded a few times. This rearrangement joins TRBV12-3 or TRBV12-4 to TRBJ2-1; D is uncertain. The CDR3 sequence is 11 residues long. Trimming pared 6 bases from V and 7 bases from J, leaving 7 bases between. The CDR3 bases are TGTGCCAGCAGCCCTTTTAATGAGCAGTTCTTC. It encodes CASSPFNEQFF.

The chain employs TRBV19 and TRBJ2-5; no firm D call. Trimming took 5 bases from V and 5 from J, leaving 12 bases between them. The CDR3 extends over 13 amino acids. Germline V gene data show CDR1 as LNHDA and CDR2 as SQIVND (reference sequence). The CDR3 nucleotides read TGTGCCAGTAGTCCACGACACGAGGAGACCCAGTACTTC. It encodes CASSPRHEETQYF.

The chain employs TRBV7-8 and TRBJ2-3; D unclear. V was pared by 1 base and J by 4 bases, with 12 bases between. The germline V gene has CDR1 SGHVS and CDR2 FQNEAQ. The CDR3 loop spans 15 amino acids. The CDR3 reads CASSLGPSRADTQYF. CDR3 sequence (DNA): TGTGCCAGCAGCTTAGGCCCCTCGAGAGCAGATACGCAGTATTTT.

With respect to this clone: Within the sample, other DNA sequences also encode this same CDR3. This chain connects TRBV5-6 to TRBJ1-1; 8 nucleotides agree with TRBD1. Germline V CDR1 and CDR2: SGHDT, YYEEEE. The junction had 9 bases not matched to a gene; V was cut back by 0 bases and J by 8 bases. This CDR3 has 15 residues. CDR3 in amino acids: CASSLALGTGAEAFF. As DNA, the CDR3 is TGTGCCAGCAGCTTGGCTTTGGGGACAGGTGCCGAAGCTTTCTTT.

The rearrangement uses TRBV7-2 and TRBJ2-1; tentatively, D is TRBD2 (5 bases). The CDR3 totals 19 residues. Germline V gene sequence: CDR1 SGHTA, CDR2 FQGNSA. Between the trimmed V and J ends, which lost 1 base and 2 bases, there was a span of 21 bases. The CDR3 region has the DNA TGTGCCAGCAGCTTAGAGGCCCGTACACTAGAGTTTCCCTACAATGAGCAGTTCTTC. Its protein product is CASSLEARTLEFPYNEQFF. Full variable domain (rest looked up from reference TRBV7-2 and TRBJ2-1): GAGVSQSPSNKVTEKGKDVELRCDPISGHTALYWYRQSLGQGLEFLIYFQGNSAPDKSGLPSDRFSAERTGGSVSTLTIQRTQQEDSAVYLCASSLEARTLEFPYNEQFFGPGTRLTVL.

This chain joins TRBV5-1 and TRBJ1-3, with 9 bases matching TRBD1. Germline-derived CDR1 and CDR2 are SGHRS and YFSETQ. V lost 3 bases and J lost 0; bases outside the gene matches: 1. The CDR3 is 15 residues long. Here the CDR3 reads CASSWDRDSGNTIYF. The CDR3, as DNA: TGCGCCAGCAGCTGGGACAGGGACTCTGGAAACACCATATATTTT.

The V call is TRBV7-9, the J call TRBJ1-6; 8 nucleotides agree with TRBD1. After removal of 0 bases from V and 7 bases from J, the junction contained 2 bases not matched to a gene. CDR3 size: 15 residues. The germline CDR1 and CDR2 sequences are SEHNR and FQNEAQ (reference sequence). The CDR3 spells CASSLARTGNSPLHF. The DNA for the CDR3 is TGTGCCAGCAGCTTAGCCCGGACAGGGAATTCACCCCTCCACTTT. Looking up the rest from reference TRBV7-9 and TRBJ1-6 gives the full variable domain: DTGVSQNPRHKITKRGQNVTFRCDPISEHNRLYWYRQTLGQGPEFLTYFQNEAQLEKSRLLSDRFSAERPKGSFSTLEIQRTEQGDSAMYLCASSLARTGNSPLHFGNGTRLTVT.

V is TRBV27 and J is TRBJ2-1; 9 bases line up with TRBD1. This CDR3 is 15 amino acids long. Trimming at V came to 5 bases and at J to 8 bases, leaving 10 bases not matched to a gene. Germline V gives CDR1 MNHEY, CDR2 SMNVEV (reference sequence). CDR3 sequence: CASSLVRDRVYEQFF. Here the CDR3 DNA reads TGTGCCAGCAGTCTCGTCCGGGACAGGGTCTATGAGCAGTTCTTC.

The rearrangement joins TRBV4-1 to TRBJ1-5; 7 bases match TRBD1. The germline V gene encodes CDR1 MGHRA and CDR2 YSYEKL. V shed 3 bases, J shed 9 bases, and the junction held 8 bases outside the gene matches. CDR3 size: 14 residues. In DNA, the CDR3 is TGCGCCAGCAGCCAGGAGGGACAGAATTGGCCCCAGCATTTT. The encoded protein is CASSQEGQNWPQHF.

This chain uses TRBV29-1 with TRBJ2-2; tentative D call: TRBD2 (6 bases). The germline CDR1 and CDR2 sequences are SQVTM and ANQGSEA. The ends were cut back, 7 bases at V and 5 bases at J, with 17 bases in the middle. The CDR3 is 14 amino acids. CDR3 protein: CSAPLREGTGELFF. CDR3 DNA sequence: TGCAGCGCCCCCTTGCGGGAAGGGACCGGGGAGCTGTTTTTT.

This clone has only a few counts. This CDR3 reads CASSHFAGETYEQYF. CDR3 bases: TGCGCCAGCAGCCACTTCGCGGGGGAGACATACGAGCAGTACTTC. The genes are TRBV4-1 and TRBJ2-7, with TRBD2 matching 7 bases. The V gene end was trimmed by 3 bases and the J gene end by 4 bases; junction bases not matched to a gene: 9. Per the germline V gene, CDR1 is MGHRA and CDR2 is YSYEKL. The CDR3 length is 15 residues.

The chain carries TRBV6-5 and TRBJ1-4; 9 positions match TRBD1. The CDR3 has 14 residues. The germline gives CDR1 MNHEY, CDR2 SVGAGI. Trimming took 6 bases from V and 7 from J; bases not matched to a gene: 6. CDR3 coding DNA: TGTGCCAGCAGAAGGGACAGGGAAGGTGAAAAACTGTTTTTT. Translation: CASRRDREGEKLFF.

CDR3: CASSPGRGLGNTIYF. As DNA, the CDR3 is TGTGCCAGCAGCCCCGGCAGGGGGCTCGGAAACACCATATATTTT. The rearrangement joins TRBV9 to TRBJ1-3; 8 bases line up with TRBD1. V was pared by 4 bases and J by 4 bases, with 7 bases of the junction left unmatched. This CDR3 is built from 15 residues. Germline values: CDR1 SGDLS, CDR2 YYNGEE.

The chain couples TRBV6-5 to TRBJ1-2; no clear D. Trimming stripped 0 bases from V and 3 bases from J, with 8 bases between. CDR1 and CDR2 from the germline V gene are MNHEY and SVGAGI. The CDR3 spans 14 residues. Here the CDR3 reads CASSYSGRDYGYTF. For the CDR3, the DNA is TGTGCCAGCAGTTACTCGGGGAGAGACTATGGCTACACCTTC.

This sequence joins TRBV27 and TRBJ1-1; the D gene is possibly TRBD1 (5 bases). Germline CDR1 is MNHEY and CDR2 is SMNVEV (reference sequence). V lost 6 bases and J lost 1, with 12 bases in between. CDR3 size: 14 residues. CDR3 protein: CASSWWGGNTEAFF. The CDR3 DNA reads TGTGCCAGCAGCTGGTGGGGGGGGAACACTGAAGCTTTCTTT.

The rearrangement joins TRBV20-1 to TRBJ2-5; D may be TRBD1 (5 bases). This CDR3 has 11 amino acids. Trimming removed 5 bases at V and 4 bases at J, with 8 bases between. The V gene's germline CDR1 is DFQATT and CDR2 SNEGSKA (reference sequence). The chain's CDR3 is CSAWGGETQYF. The CDR3 region has the DNA TGCAGTGCTTGGGGCGGAGAGACCCAGTACTTC.

V and J are TRBV2 and TRBJ2-2; 7 bases are shared with TRBD1. Germline lookup yields CDR1 SNHLY and CDR2 FYNNEI. The ends lost 1 base at V and 6 bases at J; junction bases unmatched: 2. The CDR3 loop spans 14 amino acids. The CDR3 nucleotides read TGTGCCAGCAGTGAAGTAGGACAGGCCGGGGAGCTGTTTTTT. Amino acids: CASSEVGQAGELFF.

V is TRBV7-9 and J is TRBJ1-1, with a weak D call TRBD1 (6 bases). Per germline, CDR1 SEHNR and CDR2 FQNEAQ (reference sequence). The CDR3 sequence is 16 residues long. Trimming pared 1 base from V and 4 bases from J, leaving 16 bases between. The chain's CDR3 is CASSLGRLQGGTEAFF. The CDR3 DNA follows: TGTGCCAGCAGCTTAGGCAGACTTCAAGGGGGCACTGAAGCTTTCTTT.

The rearrangement uses TRBV4-3 and TRBJ1-2; possibly TRBD1 for D (6 bases). This CDR3 comprises 13 residues. Germline CDR1 is LGHNA and CDR2 is YSLEER. The germline V and J ends were trimmed by 5 bases and 3 bases, with 10 bases remaining between them. The DNA of the CDR3 is TGCGCCAGCAGCGCCACAGGGTACTATGGCTACACCTTC. Its protein is CASSATGYYGYTF.

The rearrangement joins TRBV4-2 to TRBJ2-3; 12 bases fit TRBD2. Germline V gene data show CDR1 as LGHNA and CDR2 as YNFKEQ. Losses at the gene ends were 5 bases for V and 3 bases for J; bases not matched to a gene: 6. CDR3 length equals 16 residues. CDR3 in DNA: TGTGCCAGCAGCTTACGACTAGCGGGGGAGACAGATACGCAGTATTTT. It encodes CASSLRLAGETDTQYF.

The rearrangement links TRBV28 to TRBJ1-1; D not resolved. The CDR3 has 13 amino acids. Trimming pared 7 bases from V and 4 bases from J, leaving 13 bases between. CDR1 MDHEN and CDR2 SYDVKM come from the germline V gene. CDR3 loop: CASIMVGGTEAFF. The CDR3 DNA is TGTGCCAGCATCATGGTTGGCGGCACTGAAGCTTTCTTT.

The CDR3 DNA follows: TGTGCCAGCAGCCGACTAGCGGGGAGCACAGATACGCAGTATTTT. It specifies CASSRLAGSTDTQYF. The rearrangement joins TRBV3-1 (or the pseudogene TRBV3-2) to TRBJ2-3; 11 bases agree with TRBD2. Per the germline V gene, CDR1 is LGHDT and CDR2 is YNNKEL (reference sequence). V lost 4 bases, J lost 0 bases, and 0 bases stayed unmatched. This CDR3 contains 15 residues.

This clone has only one observation. This sequence joins TRBV5-1 and TRBJ2-5, with 11 bases matching TRBD2. In germline, CDR1 is SGHRS, CDR2 YFSETQ. V was clipped by 1 base and J by 2 bases; unmatched bases: 7. The CDR3 spans 17 residues. The CDR3 reads CASSLRGLAVIQETQYF. CDR3 DNA sequence: TGCGCCAGCAGCTTGCGGGGACTAGCGGTAATACAAGAGACCCAGTACTTC.

The chain has TRBV5-6 and TRBJ1-5; the match to TRBD1 covers 8 bases. V lost 0 bases, J lost 5 bases, and 4 bases stayed unmatched. CDR1 and CDR2 (germline): SGHDT, YYEEEE. CDR3 length equals 15 residues. The CDR3 bases are TGTGCCAGCAGCTTGGGGACAGGGTATTATCAGCCCCAGCATTTT. Encoded protein: CASSLGTGYYQPQHF.

This chain uses TRBV25-1 with TRBJ2-1, with D possibly being TRBD2 (6 bases). V dropped 4 bases and J dropped 14 bases, with 33 bases sitting between them. Germline CDR1 is MGHDK and CDR2 is SYGVNS. The CDR3 runs 18 residues. The CDR3, as DNA: TGTGCCAGCAGTGCCTTCTATGAGGAGGGCGGGGCCGTCGGGTTGGAGTTCTTC. As protein: CASSAFYEEGGAVGLEFF.